The clone carrying this TCR beta chain was seen just once. The antigen is unknown. From the roughly 110-subject validation cohort, which was separate from the roughly 710-subject first cohort, the donors were drawn. The data derive from a study of cytomegalovirus exposure and HLA in healthy donors. Points from the study as a whole: The tendency of first-cohort TCR clusters to co-occur in the 90 to 150 validation repertoires was the finding of a later analysis. The investigators catalogued 150 to 200 TCR beta chains as cytomegalovirus-associated.

Germline loops: CDR1 MGHDK, CDR2 SYGVNS. This CDR3 region has 14 residues. Trimming left V 4 bases short and J 2 bases short, with 10 bases between. The assay was immunoSEQ multiplex PCR, and TCRdb's table has in-frame clones only and misses some. The table lists about 73,000 clones, about 90% of them singletons. The rearrangement links TRBV25-1 to TRBJ2-3; no clear D gene. What was sequenced was PBMCs. This receptor was identified in a woman in her late teens or twenties in good health and CMV-seropositive. The CDR3 spells CASSGASHTDTQYF. The CDR3 bases are TGTGCCAGCAGTGGAGCGAGCCACACAGATACGCAGTATTTT.